One and the same sample provided the 10 T cell receptor beta chains below, sequenced in a study of siplizumab effects on memory and regulatory T cells. Only in-frame clones appear in the TCRdb table, and some are missing; sequencing was by immunoSEQ multiplex PCR. The sample lists around 72,000 clones; about 89% were seen once. The specimen was CD8+ T cells sorted from blood. These receptor sequences come from a human donor in good health.

The rearrangement links TRBV29-1 to TRBJ2-7; no firm D call. Trimming left V 5 bases short and J 0 bases short, with 8 bases between. The CDR3 spans 12 residues. The germline gives CDR1 SQVTM, CDR2 ANQGSEA. The CDR3 region has the DNA TGCAGCGTTCTGGCCCTCTCCTACGAGCAGTACTTC. Encoded protein: CSVLALSYEQYF.

The chain employs TRBV19 and TRBJ1-3, with TRBD1 identical over 7 bases. Germline assignment: CDR1 LNHDA and CDR2 SQIVND (reference sequence). The trim removed 5 bases at V and 0 bases at J, leaving 4 bases unmatched. The length of the CDR3 is 15 residues. The CDR3 is CASSGTDYSGNTIYF. The CDR3 DNA is TGTGCCAGTAGTGGGACAGATTACTCTGGAAACACCATATATTTT.

The chain has TRBV27 and TRBJ2-7; the D gene is possibly TRBD1 (5 bases). The V gene's germline CDR1 is MNHEY and CDR2 SMNVEV (reference sequence). The V end lost 3 bases, the J end lost 1 base, and 10 bases lay between the germline ends. The CDR3 extends over 14 amino acids. The CDR3 nucleotides are TGTGCCAGCAGTTTTTCTCAGGGTTCCTACGAGCAGTACTTC. Protein sequence: CASSFSQGSYEQYF.

The chain links TRBV2 to TRBJ2-7, with D possibly being TRBD1 (5 bases). Germline loops: CDR1 SNHLY, CDR2 FYNNEI. This CDR3 is 14 amino acids long. Trimming removed 2 bases from V and 0 bases from J, with 8 bases in between. CDR3 protein: CASSEQGDSYEQYF. The CDR3 nucleotides are TGTGCCAGCAGTGAACAGGGTGACTCCTACGAGCAGTACTTC.

The chain recombines TRBV27 with TRBJ1-5; weak D call: TRBD1 (6 bases). V gave up 5 bases and J gave up 2 bases, with 25 bases separating them. The CDR3 contains 19 residues. Per the germline V gene, CDR1 is MNHEY and CDR2 is SMNVEV (reference sequence). CDR3 DNA sequence: TGTGCCAGCAGTCCCCTGGGGGCACCCGATGGGGTAGGCAATCAGCCCCAGCATTTT. Translating gives CASSPLGAPDGVGNQPQHF.

The chain links TRBV5-5 to TRBJ1-1, with a tentative D call TRBD1 (5 bases). CDR3 length: 15 residues. The V gene's germline CDR1 is SGHKS and CDR2 YYEKEE (reference sequence). V lost 5 bases and J 5 bases, leaving 19 bases between the germline ends. CDR3 sequence: CASRLTAPPGTEAFF. In DNA form, the CDR3 reads TGTGCCAGCAGACTGACAGCCCCACCGGGGACTGAAGCTTTCTTT.

This clone was counted once. The chain uses TRBV6-5 and TRBJ2-3; perhaps TRBD2 as D (7 bases). Trimming removed 1 base at V and 7 bases at J, with 18 bases between. The CDR3 consists of 16 residues. Germline V lookup: CDR1 MNHEY, CDR2 SVGAGI. In DNA form, the CDR3 reads TGTGCCAGCAGTTACTGGACGGGGGGCGCGGGCAATACGCAGTATTTT. It translates to CASSYWTGGAGNTQYF.

The V gene is TRBV7-9, the J gene TRBJ2-7, with D maybe TRBD2 (5 bases). V gave up 10 bases and J gave up 7 bases, with 20 bases separating them. Per germline, CDR1 SEHNR and CDR2 FQNEAQ (reference sequence). This CDR3 region has 13 residues. CDR3 nucleotide sequence: TGTGCCACCCGGGGAAAAGGCGCTGATGAGCAGTACTTC. Translated, it gives CATRGKGADEQYF.

The chain carries TRBV11-3 and TRBJ2-4; D unclear. The CDR3 has 13 residues. V dropped 6 bases and J dropped 3 bases, with 9 bases sitting between them. CDR1 and CDR2 from the germline V gene are SGHNT and YENEEA. The DNA of the CDR3 is TGTGCCAGCAGTGACGGTTACAAAAACATTCAGTACTTC. Protein product: CASSDGYKNIQYF. Supplemented by reference TRBV11-3 and TRBJ2-4, the full variable domain reads EAGVVQSPRYKIIEKKQPVAFWCNPISGHNTLYWYLQNLGQGPELLIRYENEEAVDDSQLPKDRFSAERLKGVDSTLKIQPAELGDSAVYLCASSDGYKNIQYFGAGTRLSVL.

This clone was found once. The chain recombines TRBV7-8 with TRBJ2-7; no firm D call. Trimming took 1 base from V and 6 from J, leaving 7 bases between them. The CDR3 consists of 12 residues. Germline lookup yields CDR1 SGHVS and CDR2 FQNEAQ. CDR3 bases: TGTGCCAGCAGCTTAGTCCTGGGCGAGCAGTACTTC. It is translated as CASSLVLGEQYF.